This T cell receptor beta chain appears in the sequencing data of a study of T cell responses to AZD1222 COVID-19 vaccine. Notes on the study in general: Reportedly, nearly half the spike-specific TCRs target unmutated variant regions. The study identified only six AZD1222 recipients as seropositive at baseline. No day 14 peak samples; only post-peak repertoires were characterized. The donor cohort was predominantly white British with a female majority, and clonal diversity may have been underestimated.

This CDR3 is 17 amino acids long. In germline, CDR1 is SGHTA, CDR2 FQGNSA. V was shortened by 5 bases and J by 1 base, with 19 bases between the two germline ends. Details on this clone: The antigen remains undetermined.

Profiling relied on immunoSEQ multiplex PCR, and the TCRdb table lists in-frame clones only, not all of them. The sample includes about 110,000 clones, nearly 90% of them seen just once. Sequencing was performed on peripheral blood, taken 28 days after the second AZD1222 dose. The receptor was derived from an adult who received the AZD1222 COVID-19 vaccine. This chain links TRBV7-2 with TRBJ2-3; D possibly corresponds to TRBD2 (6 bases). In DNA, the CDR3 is TGTGCCAGCAGCACGAGGGTCCGCGGGGATCGCACAGATACGCAGTATTTT. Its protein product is CASSTRVRGDRTDTQYF.